These 19 T cell receptor beta chains were all obtained from the same sample, sequenced in a study of CD8 T cells in ankylosing spondylitis. TCRdb analysed the 5' RACE reads with MiXCR anew, one entry per CDR3 protein. The repertoire consists of 50,000 to 70,000 distinct CDR3 sequences, with roughly 6.2% occurring once and the leading ten covering under 6%. Specimen: synovial fluid, either unsorted or a sorted T cell fraction (not recorded which). The receptors were gathered from a male donor with ankylosing spondylitis.

In this sample, this clonotype turned up many times. The V gene is TRBV18, the J gene TRBJ1-6; D uncertain. V lost 3 bases, J lost 5 bases, and 14 bases lay in between. CDR3 length equals 16 residues. From germline, CDR1 is KGHSH and CDR2 LQKENI. CDR3 DNA sequence: TGTGCCAGCTCACCGATACCAACAGCAGATAATTCACCCCTCCACTTT. Amino acids: CASSPIPTADNSPLHF.

This clonotype was found a few times. The genes are TRBV7-9 and TRBJ2-5; D may be TRBD1 (7 bases). The CDR3 has 15 residues. V shed 1 base and J shed 4 bases, with 13 bases lying between them. Germline V gene sequence: CDR1 SEHNR, CDR2 FQNEAQ (reference sequence). CDR3 DNA: TGTGCCAGCAGCTTAGGGGGGGCAGGGGGAGAGACCCAGTACTTC. Translation gives CASSLGGAGGETQYF.

At least ten counts were recorded for this clonotype. V and J are TRBV5-1 and TRBJ2-3; the match to TRBD1 covers 7 bases. Germline values: CDR1 SGHRS, CDR2 YFSETQ. The CDR3 has 16 amino acids. V was pared by 0 bases and J by 0 bases, with 4 bases of the junction left unmatched. CDR3 protein: CASSLEGQPSTDTQYF. DNA for the CDR3: TGCGCCAGCAGCTTGGAGGGACAGCCTAGCACAGATACGCAGTATTTT.

This clonotype was seen ten or more times. The rearrangement uses TRBV6-5 and TRBJ2-5; TRBD1 matches 8 bases. The CDR3 totals 14 residues. V lost 7 bases and J lost 9; bases outside the gene matches: 13. Germline V lookup: CDR1 MNHEY, CDR2 SVGAGI. CDR3 residues: CASNSDRGNGAQYF. Written as DNA, the CDR3 is TGTGCCAGCAATTCCGACAGGGGAAACGGGGCCCAGTACTTC.

There are many counts of this clonotype. V and J are TRBV7-9 and TRBJ2-2; 12 nucleotides line up with TRBD1. The CDR3 extends over 16 amino acids. Unmatched junction bases numbered 9, after V lost 4 bases and J lost 9 bases. CDR1 SEHNR and CDR2 FQNEAQ come from the germline V gene (reference sequence). CDR3 loop: CASSYSGTGGYRELFF. CDR3 coding DNA: TGTGCCAGCAGCTACTCCGGGACAGGGGGCTACCGGGAGCTGTTTTTT.

This clonotype was seen ten or more times. This chain uses TRBV10-3 with TRBJ2-2, with D perhaps TRBD1 (5 bases). The CDR3 extends over 16 amino acids. V gave up 4 bases and J gave up 3 bases, with 15 bases separating them. CDR1 is ENHRY and CDR2 is SYGVKD in the germline V gene. Here the CDR3 DNA reads TGTGCCATCAGTGGTGAACAGGCCGGTTACACCGGGGAGCTGTTTTTT. The encoded protein is CAISGEQAGYTGELFF.

In its sample, this clonotype was seen a few times. V and J are TRBV6-1 and TRBJ2-7, with D tentatively TRBD1 or TRBD2 (5 bases each). CDR3 size: 15 residues. CDR1 MNHNS and CDR2 SASEGT come from the germline V gene. V lost 6 bases and J 3 bases, leaving 18 bases between the germline ends. The CDR3 region has the DNA TGTGCCAGCAGGAGGGGCCTAAGGGGTAGCTACGAGCAGTACTTC. This sequence encodes CASRRGLRGSYEQYF.

This clonotype was seen ten or more times. The CDR3 reads CASRRGYQNYGYTF. The CDR3 DNA is TGTGCCAGCAGAAGGGGGTATCAGAACTATGGCTACACCTTC. The V call is TRBV6-1, the J call TRBJ1-2; maybe TRBD1 (6 bases). The V gene lost 6 bases and the J gene lost 2 bases, with 13 bases spanning the gap. CDR1 is MNHNS and CDR2 is SASEGT in the germline V gene. CDR3 length: 14 amino acids.

By share, this clonotype counts as medium-sized. V is TRBV29-1 and J is TRBJ2-5, with D perhaps matching TRBD1 (6 bases). The germline V gene has CDR1 SQVTM and CDR2 ANQGSEA. CDR3 size: 12 residues. V was clipped by 3 bases and J by 2 bases, with 7 bases between them. The CDR3: CSVDQGQETQYF. CDR3 coding DNA: TGCAGCGTTGATCAGGGGCAAGAGACCCAGTACTTC.

This clonotype has a count of ten or more. This sequence joins TRBV5-6 and TRBJ2-3; perhaps TRBD2 as D (6 bases). V lost 0 bases, J lost 1 base, and 18 bases lay in between. The length of the CDR3 is 18 residues. Looked up from germline, CDR1 is SGHDT and CDR2 is YYEEEE. CDR3: CASSLGLLTGVGTDTQYF. The CDR3 DNA reads as TGTGCCAGCAGCTTGGGGTTGCTGACGGGAGTGGGCACAGATACGCAGTATTTT.

This clonotype has a count of ten or more. The chain employs TRBV28 and TRBJ2-4; D is possibly TRBD2 (6 bases). V shed 7 bases and J shed 3 bases, with 22 bases lying between them. The CDR3 is made up of 17 amino acids. The germline V gene encodes CDR1 MDHEN and CDR2 SYDVKM. CDR3 in amino acids: CASNPRRAGSVKNIQYF. For the CDR3, the DNA is TGTGCCAGCAACCCCAGGAGGGCAGGGTCCGTCAAAAACATTCAGTACTTC.

The gene calls are TRBV3-1 and TRBJ1-3; D gene unclear. V shed 1 base and J shed 2 bases, with 9 bases lying between them. CDR1 is LGHDT, CDR2 YNNKEL, per germline (reference sequence). There are 15 residues in the CDR3. The CDR3 region is CASSQGQLAGNTIYF. The CDR3 bases are TGTGCCAGCAGCCAAGGACAACTTGCTGGAAACACCATATATTTT.

This clonotype came up many times. The chain couples TRBV6-6 to TRBJ2-7; D uncertain. The CDR3 length is 11 residues. Germline CDR1 and CDR2: MNHNY and SVGAGI (reference sequence). V lost 5 bases to trimming and J lost 6 bases, with 8 bases between them. The CDR3 sequence is CASSTLGEQYF. CDR3 in DNA: TGTGCCAGCAGTACGCTAGGCGAGCAGTACTTC.

This clonotype was picked up many times. CDR3 coding DNA: TGTGCCAGCAGTCCGGGACAGGCCACTGAAGCTTTCTTT. Protein product: CASSPGQATEAFF. The genes are TRBV6-1 and TRBJ1-1; 8 bases fit TRBD1. The J segment lost 4 bases and the V segment lost 5 bases, leaving 3 bases of the junction unmatched. Germline CDR1 reads MNHNS; CDR2 reads SASEGT. The CDR3 is 13 residues long.

This clonotype has a count of ten or more. The rearrangement uses TRBV28 and TRBJ2-1; no clear D. Germline loops: CDR1 MDHEN, CDR2 SYDVKM. Trimming pared 6 bases from V and 2 bases from J, leaving 11 bases between. There are 14 residues in the CDR3. CDR3 DNA: TGTGCCAGCAGACCCCCTATACCCTACAATGAGCAGTTCTTC. Amino acids: CASRPPIPYNEQFF.

This clonotype was observed at least ten times. A much larger clone sits a single nucleotide away, making a read error possible. The CDR3 loop reads CAGGTGSTDTQYF. The CDR3 DNA is TGCGCCGGCGGGACAGGGAGCACAGATACGCAGTATTTT. V and J are TRBV5-1 and TRBJ2-3; 9 bases are shared with TRBD1. CDR1 is SGHRS, CDR2 YFSETQ, per germline. J gave up 0 bases and V 10 bases, and 3 bases lay outside the gene matches. The CDR3 length is 13 residues.

At least ten counts were recorded for this clonotype. The J gene is TRBJ2-3, the V gene TRBV28; 9 nucleotides match TRBD2. Germline CDR1 reads MDHEN; CDR2 reads SYDVKM. The V and J ends lost 5 bases and 0 bases, in that order; junction bases with no gene match: 3. CDR3 length: 15 residues. In nucleotides, the CDR3 is TGTGCCAGCAGTCCAGGGACTAGCAGCACAGATACGCAGTATTTT. This sequence encodes CASSPGTSSTDTQYF.

J is TRBJ2-2 and V is TRBV7-8; 8 bases fit TRBD2. Germline lookup yields CDR1 SGHVS and CDR2 FQNEAQ. The V gene end was trimmed by 5 bases and the J gene end by 6 bases; junction bases not matched to a gene: 11. This CDR3 has 16 amino acids. The CDR3 sequence: CASSATGPAGAGELFF. CDR3 in DNA: TGTGCCAGCAGCGCGACGGGACCAGCGGGAGCCGGGGAGCTGTTTTTT. Complete variable domain (other parts from reference TRBV7-8 and TRBJ2-2): GAGVSQSPRYKVAKRGQDVALRCDPISGHVSLFWYQQALGQGPEFLTYFQNEAQLDKSGLPSDRFFAERPEGSVSTLKIQRTQQEDSAVYLCASSATGPAGAGELFFGEGSRLTVL.

This clonotype was detected many times. This sequence joins TRBV11-2 and TRBJ2-7, with a tentative D call TRBD1 (6 bases). Trimming shortened V by 5 bases and J by 2 bases, and 13 bases separated the two germline ends. There are 14 residues in the CDR3. Per germline, CDR1 SGHAT and CDR2 FQNNGV. The CDR3 bases are TGTGCCAGCAGCCAGAGTACAGGGACCTACGAGCAGTACTTC. The encoded protein is CASSQSTGTYEQYF.